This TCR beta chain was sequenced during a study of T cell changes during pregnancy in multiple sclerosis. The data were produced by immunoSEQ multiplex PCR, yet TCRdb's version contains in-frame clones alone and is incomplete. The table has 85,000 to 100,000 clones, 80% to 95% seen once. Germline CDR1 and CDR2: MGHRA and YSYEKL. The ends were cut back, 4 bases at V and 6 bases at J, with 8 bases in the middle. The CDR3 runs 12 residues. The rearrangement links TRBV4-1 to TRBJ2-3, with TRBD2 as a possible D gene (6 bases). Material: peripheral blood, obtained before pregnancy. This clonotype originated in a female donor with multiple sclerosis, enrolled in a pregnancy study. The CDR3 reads CASSRGGDTQYF. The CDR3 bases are TGCGCCAGCAGCCGAGGAGGGGATACGCAGTATTTT.